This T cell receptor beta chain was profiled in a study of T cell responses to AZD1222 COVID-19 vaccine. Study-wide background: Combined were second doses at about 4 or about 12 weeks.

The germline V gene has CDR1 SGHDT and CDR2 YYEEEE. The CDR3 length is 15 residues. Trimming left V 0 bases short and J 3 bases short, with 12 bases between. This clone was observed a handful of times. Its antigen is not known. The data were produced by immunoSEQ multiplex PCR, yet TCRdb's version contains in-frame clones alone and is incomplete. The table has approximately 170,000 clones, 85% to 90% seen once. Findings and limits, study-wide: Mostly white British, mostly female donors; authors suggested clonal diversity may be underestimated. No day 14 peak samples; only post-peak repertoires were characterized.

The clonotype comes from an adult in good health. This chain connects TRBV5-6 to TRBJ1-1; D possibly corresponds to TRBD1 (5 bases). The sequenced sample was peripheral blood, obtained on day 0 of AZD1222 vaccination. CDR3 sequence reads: CASSLGYRQYTEAFF. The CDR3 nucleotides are TGTGCCAGCAGCTTGGGGTACCGACAGTACACTGAAGCTTTCTTT.